The sequence of this TCR beta chain was determined in a study of T cell repertoires in aging, cancer and after chemotherapy. Study background: The full dataset contained several million TCR reads. General observations from the study: In healthy donors, age-related TCR diversity loss mainly reflected lost richness. Untreated cancer patients had significantly lower blood TCR diversity than age-matched healthy donors.

V was cut by 1 base and J by 3 bases, with 11 bases left in between. The CDR3 consists of 14 residues. CDR1 SGHDT and CDR2 YYEEEE come from the germline V gene. In the case of this clonotype: Its antigen is not identified.

Rearranged V-D-J TRB sequences were amplified with a mixed TRB-A/B primer pool. One entry per CDR3 protein, called by TCRdb with MiXCR from the multiplex PCR reads. The sample carries more than 1,000 distinct CDR3 sequences, about 29% recorded once. TCR beta rearrangements were amplified from peripheral blood genomic DNA. Input material: blood. The chain employs TRBV5-6 and TRBJ2-7; D possibly uses TRBD1 or TRBD2 (5 bases each). This TCR derives from a human donor with a blood cancer. CDR3 DNA sequence: TGTGCCAGCAGCTTGCAAGGGGACCACTACGAGCAGTACTTC. It specifies CASSLQGDHYEQYF.